This TCR beta chain emerged from a study of vaccination and CD4 T cells after COVID-19. Study background: The stimulus for the cells was overlapping spike peptides derived from SARS-CoV-2, HCoV-NL63, HCoV-OC43 and HCoV-229E.

Sequencing of DNA taken from cultured CD4+ T cells relied on the Oncomine TCR Beta short-read assay. Each CDR3 protein is one row after TCRdb ran MiXCR on the PCR reads. This sample yields about 23,000 distinct CDR3 sequences, of which 40% to 50% are seen a single time; 19% belongs to the top ten. On this clonotype: Its specificity is unknown.

Treatment indicated: roughly ten-day PBMC culture with coronavirus spike peptide pools or control peptides (ViraFEST assay). PBMCs, plated at a few million per well, were grown in the presence of roughly 9.5 IU/ml IL-2 and around 10 ug/ml peptide pools. Germline V gene sequence: CDR1 SNHLY, CDR2 FYNNEI. This CDR3 has 13 residues. V was shortened by 4 bases and J by 5 bases, with 11 bases between the two germline ends. The clonotype comes from a human donor who received a COVID-19 vaccine. This chain connects TRBV2 to TRBJ2-5, with D perhaps TRBD2 (5 bases). The starting material was CD4+ T cells from blood, cultured in vitro, obtained before SARS-CoV-2 vaccination. This chain's CDR3 is CASSAEGPETQYF. The CDR3 coding sequence is TGTGCCAGCAGTGCCGAGGGTCCGGAGACCCAGTACTTC. The full variable domain, completed using reference TRBV2 and TRBJ2-5, is EPEVTQTPSHQVTQMGQEVILRCVPISNHLYFYWYRQILGQKVEFLVSFYNNEISEKSEIFDDQFSVERPDGSNFTLKIRSTKLEDSAMYFCASSAEGPETQYFGPGTRLLVL.